This T cell receptor beta chain was captured by sequencing in a study of blood T cell repertoires in COVID-19 (dated by TCRdb to about 2020). For the wider study: Samples from collaborators originated in the United States, Italy and Spain and spanned both the acute and convalescent phases of COVID-19. The prospective study material was composed of cDNA or gDNA derived from T cells, B-cell-depleted T cells, or PBMCs. Subjects who had been exposed to COVID-19, were actively infected with it, or had recovered from it provided the deeply sampled blood TCRbeta repertoires that made up the dataset. The repertoires were released in a freely available public database intended as a resource for research on the immune response to SARS-CoV-2. Samples were obtained from the ongoing ImmuneRACE study (first 160 participants) and from roughly 1,300 subjects provided by 6 global collaborators. The sample metadata nearly always contained a de-identified subject ID, COVID-19 status, age in years and sex. Where available, HLA class I and class II types were obtained from metadata supplied by the sample provider rather than from assay-based typing. Overall study results and their limits: Clinical and demographic metadata were provided uncurated, with the amount varying by source and participant.

CDR1 KGHDR and CDR2 SFDVKD were looked up in the germline V gene. V has 6 bases trimmed and J has 3 bases trimmed; junction bases matching no gene number 7. Counted from cysteine to phenylalanine, this CDR3 has 15 amino acids. Left in the record is the CDR3 DNA by itself, 45 bases read in frame from the first base. About this clone: Its antigen remains undetermined. Base qualities were left out, and no much larger clone turns up one base away.

TCRbeta CDR3 regions were amplified from genomic DNA by means of the immunoSEQ Assay, a bias-controlled multiplex PCR. The source study handled its data this way. Nucleated cell counts per sample were estimated from amplification of reference gene primers within the assay. To quantify the absolute abundance of each unique TCRbeta CDR3 rearrangement, sequence reads were collapsed and filtered. For each sample, productive Simpson clonality was calculated by taking the square root of Simpson's diversity index across productive rearrangements. What TCRdb holds here is the immuneACCESS table cut down to in-frame rearrangements. Part of the clones is not present; checked against another copy, under half of the missing clones reflect an unresolved V gene, and the others are unexplained. D and trimming come from the DNA, and the V and J calls and clone size come from that table. The sample contains fewer than 350,000 clones, 75% to 90% of them found a single time. Jointly, the top ten make up about 9.9% of the sample.

Participants in the prospective study were aged roughly 18 to 95 years, lived in some 24 United States geographic areas, and enrolled through a virtual design. To assign participants to cohorts, the prospective study relied on clinical history that participants themselves reported in a screening survey and a study questionnaire. Recovered participants in ImmuneRACE Cohort 3 were defined by two consecutive negative NP/OP PCR tests, clearance by a healthcare professional, or resolution of symptoms. In the prospective study, whole blood, serum and a nasopharyngeal or oropharyngeal swab were collected from each participant by mobile phlebotomists. Additional blood draws and questionnaires over an approximately two-month period could optionally be provided by prospective study participants. Blood samples from the prospective study were shipped frozen or at room temperature prior to DNA extraction.

This chain is built from TRBV24-1 and TRBJ2-1, with TRBD2 matching 7 junction bases. The sample consisted of PBMCs or T cells enriched from blood (not recorded which). This receptor was identified in a woman aged 40 to 50 who had recovered from COVID-19. The bases read TGTGCCACCAGTAAACCGGGACTACTCTACAATGAGCAGTTCTTC. The translation is CATSKPGLLYNEQFF.